The clone carrying this T cell receptor beta chain has more than one count but fewer than ten. Its antigen is still unknown. V was cut by 5 bases and J by 5 bases, with 12 bases left in between. CDR3 length: 13 residues. CDR1 and CDR2 (germline): LNHDA, SQIVND (reference sequence). The data belong to a study of STAT3 mutations in large granular lymphocyte leukemia. Study information: Roughly half the longitudinally sequenced T-LGLL patients had canonical STAT3 mutations.

The assay was immunoSEQ multiplex PCR, and TCRdb's table has in-frame clones only and misses some. The table has tens of thousands of clones, around nine tenths seen once. Overall study findings and caveats: Every T-cell large granular lymphocyte leukemia patient had at least one immunodominant TCR beta clonotype. In about 30% of the 18 patients, new TCR clonotypes emerged after therapy.

Material: PBMCs. The clonotype was recovered from a human donor with T large granular lymphocyte leukemia. Some clones in this sample may be carry-over from other donors' samples. This chain links TRBV19 with TRBJ1-1; D is possibly TRBD1 (6 bases). CDR3 DNA sequence: TGTGCCAGTAGTTGGGGGGCGCCAACTGAAGCTTTCTTT. It translates to CASSWGAPTEAFF.